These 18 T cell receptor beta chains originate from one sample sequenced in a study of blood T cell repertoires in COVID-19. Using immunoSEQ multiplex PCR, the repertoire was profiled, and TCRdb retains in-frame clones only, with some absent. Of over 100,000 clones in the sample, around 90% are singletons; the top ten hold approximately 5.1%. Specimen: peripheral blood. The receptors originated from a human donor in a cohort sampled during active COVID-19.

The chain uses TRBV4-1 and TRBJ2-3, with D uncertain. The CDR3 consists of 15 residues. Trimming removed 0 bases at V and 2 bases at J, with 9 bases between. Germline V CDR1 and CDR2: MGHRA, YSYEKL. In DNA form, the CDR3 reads TGCGCCAGCAGCCAAGATCTAACCCCCACAGATACGCAGTATTTT. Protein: CASSQDLTPTDTQYF.

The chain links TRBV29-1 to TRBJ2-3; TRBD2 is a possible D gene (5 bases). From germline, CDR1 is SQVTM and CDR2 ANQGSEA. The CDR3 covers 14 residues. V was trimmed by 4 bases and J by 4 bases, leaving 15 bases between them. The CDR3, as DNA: TGCAGCGTTGCGTCCCGGGATAGATCAGATACGCAGTATTTT. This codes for CSVASRDRSDTQYF.

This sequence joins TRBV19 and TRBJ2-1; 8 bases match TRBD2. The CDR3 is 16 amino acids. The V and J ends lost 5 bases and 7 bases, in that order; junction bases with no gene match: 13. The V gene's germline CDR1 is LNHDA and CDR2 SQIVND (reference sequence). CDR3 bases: TGTGCCAGTAGTCTCTACACTAGCGGAAGCAATAATGAGCAGTTCTTC. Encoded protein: CASSLYTSGSNNEQFF.

CDR3 nucleotide sequence: TGTGCCAGCAGAGGAACAGGGTGGACAGATACGCAGTATTTT. As protein: CASRGTGWTDTQYF. The gene calls are TRBV27 and TRBJ2-3, with D maybe TRBD1 (6 bases). Deletions cut 6 bases from V and 3 bases from J, with 13 bases between. Germline loops: CDR1 MNHEY, CDR2 SMNVEV (reference sequence). The CDR3 loop spans 14 amino acids.

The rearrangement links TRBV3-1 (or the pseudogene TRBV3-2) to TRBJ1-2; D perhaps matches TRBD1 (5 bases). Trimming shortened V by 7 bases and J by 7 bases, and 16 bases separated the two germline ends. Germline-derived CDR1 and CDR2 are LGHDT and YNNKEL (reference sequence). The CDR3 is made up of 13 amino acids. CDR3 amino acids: CASNVWGRGGYTF. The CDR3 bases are TGTGCCAGCAATGTTTGGGGCCGTGGTGGCTACACCTTC.

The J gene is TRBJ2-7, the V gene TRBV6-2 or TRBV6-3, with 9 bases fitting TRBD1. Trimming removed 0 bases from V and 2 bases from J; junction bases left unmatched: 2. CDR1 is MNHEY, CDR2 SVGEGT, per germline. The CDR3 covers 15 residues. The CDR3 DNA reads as TGTGCCAGCAGTTACTCGGGGACAGGGCCCTACGAGCAGTACTTC. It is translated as CASSYSGTGPYEQYF.

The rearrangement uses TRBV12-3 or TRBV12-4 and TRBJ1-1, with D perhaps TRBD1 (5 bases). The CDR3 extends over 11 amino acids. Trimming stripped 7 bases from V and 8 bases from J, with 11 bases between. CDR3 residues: CASMWAGEAFF. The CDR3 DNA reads TGTGCCAGCATGTGGGCAGGGGAAGCTTTCTTT.

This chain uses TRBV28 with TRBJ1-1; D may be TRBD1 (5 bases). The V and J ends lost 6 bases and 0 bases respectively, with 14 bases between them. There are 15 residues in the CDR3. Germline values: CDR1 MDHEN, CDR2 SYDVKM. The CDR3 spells CASSLGGNMNTEAFF. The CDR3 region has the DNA TGTGCCAGCAGCCTCGGGGGGAACATGAACACTGAAGCTTTCTTT.

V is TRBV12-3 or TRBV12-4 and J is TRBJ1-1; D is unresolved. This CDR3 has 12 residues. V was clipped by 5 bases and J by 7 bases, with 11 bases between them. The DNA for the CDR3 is TGTGCCAGCAGTCCTATCCGGTATGAAGCTTTCTTT. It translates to CASSPIRYEAFF.

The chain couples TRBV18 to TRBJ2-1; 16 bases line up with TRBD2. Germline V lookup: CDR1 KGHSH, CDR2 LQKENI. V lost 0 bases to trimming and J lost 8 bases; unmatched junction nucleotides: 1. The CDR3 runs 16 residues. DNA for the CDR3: TGTGCCAGCTCACCACCGGGACTAGCGGGGGGGTATGAGCAGTTCTTC. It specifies CASSPPGLAGGYEQFF.

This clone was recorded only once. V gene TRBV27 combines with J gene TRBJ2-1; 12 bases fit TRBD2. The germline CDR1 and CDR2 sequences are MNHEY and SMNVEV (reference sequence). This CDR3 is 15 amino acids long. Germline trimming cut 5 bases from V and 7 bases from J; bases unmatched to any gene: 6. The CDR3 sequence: CASSERLAGANEQFF. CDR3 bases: TGTGCCAGCAGTGAACGACTAGCGGGGGCTAATGAGCAGTTCTTC.

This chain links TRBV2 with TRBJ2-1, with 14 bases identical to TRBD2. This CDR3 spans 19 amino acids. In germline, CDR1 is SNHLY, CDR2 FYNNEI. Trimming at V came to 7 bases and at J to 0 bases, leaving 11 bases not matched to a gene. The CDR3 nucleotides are TGTGCCAGCAATGAGGGACTAGCGGGAGTGTTTAGCTCCTACAATGAGCAGTTCTTC. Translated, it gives CASNEGLAGVFSSYNEQFF. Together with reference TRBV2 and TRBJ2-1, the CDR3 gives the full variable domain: EPEVTQTPSHQVTQMGQEVILRCVPISNHLYFYWYRQILGQKVEFLVSFYNNEISEKSEIFDDQFSVERPDGSNFTLKIRSTKLEDSAMYFCASNEGLAGVFSSYNEQFFGPGTRLTVL.

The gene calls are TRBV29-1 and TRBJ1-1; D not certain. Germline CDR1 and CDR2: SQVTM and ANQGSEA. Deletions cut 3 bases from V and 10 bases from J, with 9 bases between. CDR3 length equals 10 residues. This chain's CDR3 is CSVDSGGAFF. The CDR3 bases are TGCAGCGTTGACTCGGGAGGAGCTTTCTTT.

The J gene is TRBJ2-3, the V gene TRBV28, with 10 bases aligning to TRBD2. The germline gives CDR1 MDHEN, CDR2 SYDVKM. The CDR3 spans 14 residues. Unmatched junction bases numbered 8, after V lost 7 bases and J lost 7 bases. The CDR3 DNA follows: TGTGCCAGCAAAGGAGCGGGAGGGCCAAATACGCAGTATTTT. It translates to CASKGAGGPNTQYF.

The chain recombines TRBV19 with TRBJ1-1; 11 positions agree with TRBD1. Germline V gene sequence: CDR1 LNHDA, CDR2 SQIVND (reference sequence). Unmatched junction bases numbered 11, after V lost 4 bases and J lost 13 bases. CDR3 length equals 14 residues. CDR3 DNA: TGTGCCAGTAGTACGGGACAGGGGGACCCCCAAGGTTTCTTT. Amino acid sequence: CASSTGQGDPQGFF. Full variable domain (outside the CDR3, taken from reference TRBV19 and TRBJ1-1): DGGITQSPKYLFRKEGQNVTLSCEQNLNHDAMYWYRQDPGQGLRLIYYSQIVNDFQKGDIAEGYSVSREKKESFPLTVTSAQKNPTAFYLCASSTGQGDPQGFFGQGTRLTVV.

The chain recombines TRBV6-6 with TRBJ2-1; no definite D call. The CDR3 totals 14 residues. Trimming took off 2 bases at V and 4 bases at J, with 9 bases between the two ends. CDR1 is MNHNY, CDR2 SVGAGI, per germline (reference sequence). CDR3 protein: CASSYGLEYNEQFF. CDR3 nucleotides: TGTGCCAGCAGTTACGGGCTGGAATACAATGAGCAGTTCTTC.

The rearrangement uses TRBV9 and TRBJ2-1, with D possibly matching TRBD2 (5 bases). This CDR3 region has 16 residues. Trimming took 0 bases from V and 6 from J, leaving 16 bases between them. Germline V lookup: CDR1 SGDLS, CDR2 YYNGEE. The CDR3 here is CASSVVPADLLNEQFF. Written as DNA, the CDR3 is TGTGCCAGCAGCGTAGTCCCAGCGGACCTCCTCAATGAGCAGTTCTTC.

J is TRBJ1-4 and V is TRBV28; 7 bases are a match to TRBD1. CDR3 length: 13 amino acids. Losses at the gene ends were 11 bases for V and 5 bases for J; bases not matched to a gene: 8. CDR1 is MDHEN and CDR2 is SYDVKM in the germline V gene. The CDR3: CAAGGGVNEKLFF. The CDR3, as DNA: TGTGCCGCAGGGGGAGGTGTAAATGAAAAACTGTTTTTT.